This T cell receptor (beta chain) was observed in a study of cytomegalovirus exposure and HLA in healthy donors. Primers included in the PCR were 60 Vbeta and 13 Jbeta primers. Clones were read by immunoSEQ multiplex PCR, and TCRdb kept only the in-frame ones, dropping some. The table has about 120,000 clones, about 84% seen once. Between the trimmed V and J ends, which lost 6 bases and 0 bases, there was a span of 9 bases. CDR3 length equals 14 residues. CDR1 and CDR2 (germline): SEHNR, FQNEAQ (reference sequence). This chain connects TRBV7-9 to TRBJ2-1, with D uncertain. Sequenced material: PBMCs. The clonotype was recovered from a man aged 18 to 35 in good health and CMV-seropositive. The CDR3 loop reads CASRAESSYNEQFF. CDR3 coding DNA: TGTGCCAGCAGAGCTGAAAGCTCCTACAATGAGCAGTTCTTC.